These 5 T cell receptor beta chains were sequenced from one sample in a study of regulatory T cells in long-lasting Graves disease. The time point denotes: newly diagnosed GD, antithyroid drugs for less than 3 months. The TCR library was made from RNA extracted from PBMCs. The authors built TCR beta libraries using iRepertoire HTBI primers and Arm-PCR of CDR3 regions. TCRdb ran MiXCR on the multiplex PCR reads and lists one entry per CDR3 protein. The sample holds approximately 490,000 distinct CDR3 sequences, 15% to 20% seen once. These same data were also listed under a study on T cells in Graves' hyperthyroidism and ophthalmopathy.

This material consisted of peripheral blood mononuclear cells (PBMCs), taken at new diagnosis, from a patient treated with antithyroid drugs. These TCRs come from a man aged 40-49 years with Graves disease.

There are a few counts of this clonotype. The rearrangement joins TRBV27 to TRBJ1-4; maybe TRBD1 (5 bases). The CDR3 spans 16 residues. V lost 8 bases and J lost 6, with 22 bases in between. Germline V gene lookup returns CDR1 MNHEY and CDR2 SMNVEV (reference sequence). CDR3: CASGEPHRNLDEKLFF. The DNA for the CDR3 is TGTGCCAGCGGAGAGCCTCACAGGAACCTAGATGAAAAACTGTTTTTT.

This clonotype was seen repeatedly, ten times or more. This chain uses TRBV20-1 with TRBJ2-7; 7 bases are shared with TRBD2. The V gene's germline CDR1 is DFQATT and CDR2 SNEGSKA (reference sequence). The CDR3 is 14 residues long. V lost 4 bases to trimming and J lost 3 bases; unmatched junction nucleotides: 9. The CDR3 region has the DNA TGCAGTGCTATTGGAAGGACTAGTGGCTACGAGCAGTACTTC. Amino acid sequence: CSAIGRTSGYEQYF.

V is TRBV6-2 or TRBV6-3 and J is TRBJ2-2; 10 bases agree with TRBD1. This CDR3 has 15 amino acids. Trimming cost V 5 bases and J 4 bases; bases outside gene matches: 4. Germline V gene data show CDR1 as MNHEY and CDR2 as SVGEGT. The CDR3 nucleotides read TGTGCCAGCAGTGGGACAGGGGTGGGCACCGGGGAGCTGTTTTTT. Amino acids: CASSGTGVGTGELFF.

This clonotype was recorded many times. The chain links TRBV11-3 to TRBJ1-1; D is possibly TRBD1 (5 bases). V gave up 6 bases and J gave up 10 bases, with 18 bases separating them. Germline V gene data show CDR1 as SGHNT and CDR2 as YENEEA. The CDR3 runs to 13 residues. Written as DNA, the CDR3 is TGTGCCAGCAGTCCCGGGACTGGCTCTCTAGCTTTCTTT. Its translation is CASSPGTGSLAFF.

CDR3: CASSYRSGVAETQYF. Written as DNA, the CDR3 is TGTGCCAGCAGTTACAGGTCGGGAGTGGCGGAGACCCAGTACTTC. The rearrangement joins TRBV6-5 to TRBJ2-5; D perhaps matches TRBD2 (6 bases). Trimming cost V 2 bases and J 5 bases, with 15 bases left between them. The CDR3 is 15 residues long. Germline V gene sequence: CDR1 MNHEY, CDR2 SVGAGI.